A single sample gave rise to the 27 T cell receptor beta chains below, sequenced in a study of blood T cell repertoires in COVID-19. Using immunoSEQ multiplex PCR, the repertoire was profiled, and TCRdb retains in-frame clones only, with some absent. The sample has around 110,000 clones; roughly four fifths are singletons. The sequencing sample was made of peripheral blood. These receptors came from a woman aged 70-85 years with acute or convalescent COVID-19.

The chain uses TRBV14 and TRBJ2-7; 7 bases agree with TRBD1. The V and J ends lost 1 base and 5 bases, in that order; junction bases with no gene match: 8. The V gene's germline CDR1 is SGHDN and CDR2 FVKESK. The CDR3 totals 15 residues. CDR3 bases: TGTGCCAGCAGCCAAGCGAACAGGGGCATCCACGAGCAGTACTTC. It yields the protein CASSQANRGIHEQYF.

The chain combines TRBV18 with TRBJ1-6; maybe TRBD1 (6 bases). Germline values: CDR1 KGHSH, CDR2 LQKENI. Trimming pared 2 bases from V and 7 bases from J, leaving 12 bases between. The CDR3 length is 15 residues. The CDR3 nucleotides are TGTGCCAGCTCACCAGAAGAACAGGGCAATTCACCCCTCCACTTT. Translating gives CASSPEEQGNSPLHF.

V and J are TRBV5-5 and TRBJ1-6, with 11 positions matching TRBD1. The junction had 3 bases not matched to a gene; V was cut back by 4 bases and J by 9 bases. Per germline, CDR1 SGHKS and CDR2 YYEKEE (reference sequence). The CDR3 spans 14 residues. CDR3 in amino acids: CASSLGTGGSPLHF. As DNA, the CDR3 is TGTGCCAGCAGCCTAGGGACAGGGGGTTCACCCCTCCACTTT.

This chain joins TRBV7-8 and TRBJ2-7, with 11 nucleotides matching TRBD2. After removal of 5 bases from V and 3 bases from J, the junction contained 3 bases not matched to a gene. The CDR3 has 14 residues. CDR1 SGHVS and CDR2 FQNEAQ come from the germline V gene. The CDR3 loop is CASSATSGVYEQYF. CDR3 DNA: TGTGCCAGCAGCGCGACTAGCGGGGTCTACGAGCAGTACTTC.

V gene TRBV11-3 combines with J gene TRBJ1-3; 7 bases match TRBD1. The germline V gene encodes CDR1 SGHNT and CDR2 YENEEA. After removal of 5 bases from V and 7 bases from J, the junction contained 14 bases not matched to a gene. The CDR3 spans 16 residues. The CDR3 DNA reads TGTGCCAGCAGCAAGGGGGCTCGAGCAACGGGTAACACCATATATTTT. Its translation: CASSKGARATGNTIYF.

CDR3: CASTPGVRDIQYF. The CDR3 DNA is TGTGCCAGCACCCCCGGGGTGAGGGACATTCAGTACTTC. This chain connects TRBV6-5 to TRBJ2-4; maybe TRBD2 (5 bases). Trimming removed 7 bases from V and 8 bases from J, with 15 bases in between. This CDR3 has 13 residues. The V gene's germline CDR1 is MNHEY and CDR2 SVGAGI.

This clone came up a few times. The chain links TRBV7-9 to TRBJ1-3; a possible D gene is TRBD1 (5 bases). The CDR3 has 18 amino acids. V was pared by 2 bases and J by 0 bases, with 17 bases between. Germline CDR1 SEHNR, CDR2 FQNEAQ (reference sequence). CDR3 sequence: CASSLSRRGGNSGNTIYF. DNA of the CDR3: TGTGCCAGCAGCTTAAGTCGGAGGGGCGGAAACTCTGGAAACACCATATATTTT.

The rearrangement links TRBV3-1 (or the pseudogene TRBV3-2) to TRBJ1-1, with a tentative D call TRBD1 (5 bases). Germline values: CDR1 LGHDT, CDR2 YNNKEL (reference sequence). V was cut by 4 bases and J by 5 bases, with 11 bases left in between. The CDR3 is made up of 13 amino acids. In DNA, the CDR3 is TGTGCCAGCAGCCGGCCAGGGAAAACTGAAGCTTTCTTT. This translates into CASSRPGKTEAFF.

The chain links TRBV2 to TRBJ1-1; D is ambiguous. Trimming removed 4 bases from V and 10 bases from J, with 10 bases in between. This CDR3 has 11 amino acids. Looked up from germline, CDR1 is SNHLY and CDR2 is FYNNEI. The CDR3 DNA reads as TGTGCCAGCAGTGCCTCCGCGGGAGCTTTCTTT. Translation: CASSASAGAFF.

A single count supports this clone. The chain recombines TRBV7-2 with TRBJ1-2; a weak D match, TRBD1 (6 bases). V gave up 5 bases and J gave up 7 bases, with 20 bases separating them. In germline, CDR1 is SGHTA, CDR2 FQGNSA. This CDR3 region has 15 residues. The DNA for the CDR3 is TGTGCCAGCAGCCCTCTTGGCAGGGGATTAAGTGGCTACACCTTC. Residues: CASSPLGRGLSGYTF.

The V gene is TRBV7-2, the J gene TRBJ2-1, with 9 bases aligning to TRBD1. The CDR3 runs to 16 residues. Germline assignment: CDR1 SGHTA and CDR2 FQGNSA. Trimming took 4 bases from V and 1 from J; bases not matched to a gene: 5. The CDR3 loop reads CASSWTGTGSYNEQFF. The CDR3 DNA reads as TGTGCCAGCAGCTGGACCGGGACAGGGTCCTACAATGAGCAGTTCTTC.

This sequence joins TRBV30 and TRBJ1-1; D gene uncertain. V lost 0 bases and J lost 11, with 16 bases in between. Germline loops: CDR1 GTSNPN, CDR2 SVGIG (reference sequence). The CDR3 is made up of 13 amino acids. The CDR3 loop reads CAWSVFGVDRAFF. The CDR3 nucleotides are TGTGCCTGGAGTGTATTCGGGGTCGATAGGGCTTTCTTT.

The count of this clone is one. V and J are TRBV10-1 and TRBJ2-5; 7 nucleotides match TRBD1. The CDR3 has 14 amino acids. CDR1 and CDR2 (germline): WNHNN, SYGVQD (reference sequence). Unmatched junction bases numbered 7, after V lost 6 bases and J lost 3 bases. CDR3 protein: CASSKDRVEETQYF. In nucleotides, the CDR3 is TGCGCCAGCAGCAAAGACAGGGTTGAAGAGACCCAGTACTTC.

The chain uses TRBV6-5 and TRBJ1-4; D is unclear. CDR1 is MNHEY and CDR2 is SVGAGI in the germline V gene. This CDR3 contains 13 residues. Trimming left V 3 bases short and J 5 bases short, with 7 bases between. The CDR3 spells CASSYSGNEKLFF. CDR3 sequence (DNA): TGTGCCAGCAGTTATTCGGGGAATGAAAAACTGTTTTTT.

A few counts support this clone. The gene calls are TRBV5-6 and TRBJ1-2, with D hard to call. Germline CDR1 reads SGHDT; CDR2 reads YYEEEE. Trimming removed 4 bases from V and 8 bases from J, with 9 bases in between. CDR3 length: 11 residues. CDR3 sequence: CASSRQVGYTF. As DNA, the CDR3 is TGTGCCAGCAGCCGGCAGGTGGGCTACACCTTC.

For the CDR3, the DNA is TGTGCCAGCTCACCACTACAAGACTGGACAGGGGGGGGCTACACCTTC. Amino acids: CASSPLQDWTGGGYTF. This chain joins TRBV18 and TRBJ1-2; 10 bases match TRBD1. The CDR3 length is 16 residues. The ends lost 1 base at V and 8 bases at J; junction bases unmatched: 10. Germline V gene data show CDR1 as KGHSH and CDR2 as LQKENI.

The gene calls are TRBV5-1 and TRBJ1-1; D not resolved. Trimming removed 3 bases from V and 5 bases from J, with 11 bases in between. There are 13 residues in the CDR3. From germline, CDR1 is SGHRS and CDR2 YFSETQ. The DNA for the CDR3 is TGCGCCAGCAGCTCCCCCTTAGTTACTGAAGCTTTCTTT. This encodes CASSSPLVTEAFF.

V and J are TRBV9 and TRBJ2-1, with a tentative D call TRBD2 (5 bases). CDR1 SGDLS and CDR2 YYNGEE come from the germline V gene. The CDR3 covers 14 residues. V was clipped by 4 bases and J by 5 bases, with 13 bases between them. The CDR3 DNA sequence: TGTGCCAGCAGCCCTTGGACTGCAAACAATGAGCAGTTCTTC. Its translation: CASSPWTANNEQFF.

This clone was counted only a few times. The chain combines TRBV3-1 (or the pseudogene TRBV3-2) with TRBJ1-1, with D maybe TRBD1 (5 bases). The CDR3 is made up of 14 amino acids. Per the germline V gene, CDR1 is LGHDT and CDR2 is YNNKEL (reference sequence). The germline V and J ends were trimmed by 0 bases and 4 bases, with 9 bases remaining between them. CDR3 protein: CASSQDGGVTEAFF. DNA of the CDR3: TGTGCCAGCAGCCAAGATGGGGGGGTCACTGAAGCTTTCTTT.

This clone was counted at least ten times. The chain uses TRBV19 and TRBJ2-2; D unclear. CDR1 is LNHDA, CDR2 SQIVND, per germline (reference sequence). This CDR3 contains 11 residues. Trimming shortened V by 2 bases and J by 7 bases, and 2 bases separated the two germline ends. The CDR3 spells CASSILGELFF. The CDR3 coding sequence is TGTGCCAGTAGTATACTCGGGGAGCTGTTTTTT.

V gene TRBV23-1 combines with J gene TRBJ1-5; TRBD1 aligns across 7 bases. TRBV23-1 is an open reading frame whose function is uncertain. The CDR3 has 16 amino acids. The J segment lost 6 bases and the V segment lost 4 bases, leaving 12 bases of the junction unmatched. CDR3 DNA: TGCGCCAGCAGTCGAGGAGACAGGGTAAAGAGTCAGCCCCAGCATTTT. It yields the protein CASSRGDRVKSQPQHF.

The rearrangement uses TRBV4-1 and TRBJ1-5; TRBD1 matches 7 bases. Trimming cost V 4 bases and J 4 bases; bases outside gene matches: 10. Germline V CDR1 and CDR2: MGHRA, YSYEKL. The CDR3 covers 16 residues. The CDR3 loop reads CASSRGIPGGNQPQHF. The CDR3 coding sequence is TGCGCCAGCAGCCGAGGCATACCAGGGGGGAATCAGCCCCAGCATTTT.

The chain has TRBV24-1 and TRBJ2-1; D is unclear. Germline CDR1 reads KGHDR; CDR2 reads SFDVKD. The CDR3 covers 15 residues. Trimming took off 0 bases at V and 6 bases at J, with 11 bases between the two ends. As DNA, the CDR3 is TGTGCCACCAGTGATTTGACCACCTACGGCAATGAGCAGTTCTTC. Its translation is CATSDLTTYGNEQFF.

The chain combines TRBV5-6 with TRBJ2-5, with 10 bases aligning to TRBD2. The CDR3 extends over 15 amino acids. Germline CDR1 SGHDT, CDR2 YYEEEE. Unmatched junction bases numbered 2, after V lost 2 bases and J lost 1 base. The CDR3 is CASSFLAGAQETQYF. The CDR3 DNA reads TGTGCCAGCAGCTTTCTAGCGGGGGCCCAAGAGACCCAGTACTTC.

The V call is TRBV6-2 or TRBV6-3, the J call TRBJ2-7, with a weak D call TRBD1 (6 bases). The germline V and J ends were trimmed by 5 bases and 6 bases, with 11 bases remaining between them. Germline values: CDR1 MNHEY, CDR2 SVGEGT. The CDR3 spans 12 residues. CDR3: CASSVGGSEQYV. Written as DNA, the CDR3 is TGTGCCAGCAGTGTAGGGGGATCCGAGCAGTACGTC.

The rearrangement links TRBV10-3 to TRBJ1-1, with unresolved D. This CDR3 comprises 13 residues. Trimming stripped 4 bases from V and 1 base from J, with 7 bases between. CDR1 and CDR2 (germline): ENHRY, SYGVKD. CDR3 loop: CAISGRGNTEAFF. CDR3 DNA sequence: TGTGCCATCAGTGGACGAGGGAACACTGAAGCTTTCTTT.

J is TRBJ1-6 and V is TRBV3-1 (or the pseudogene TRBV3-2); D gene unclear. Per germline, CDR1 LGHDT and CDR2 YNNKEL (reference sequence). V was cut by 4 bases and J by 5 bases, with 6 bases left in between. The CDR3 runs 13 residues. The CDR3 protein is CASSLRDNSPLHF. The CDR3, as DNA: TGTGCCAGCAGCCTAAGAGATAATTCACCCCTCCACTTT.